This record concerns one T cell receptor beta chain sequence. Its target is not known. The read ends 3 residues early relative to the CDR3; the germline J gene fills the gap. Reduced serum IgG, IgA and/or IgM plus specific antibody deficiency defined CVID. Repertoires were generated with immunoSEQ multiplex PCR, while TCRdb's copy carries only in-frame clones and drops some. This sample shows approximately 21,000 clones and no singletons; approximately 2.5% rests with the ten largest. V lost 5 bases and J lost 1; bases outside the gene matches: 7. CDR1 is KGHSH and CDR2 is LQKENI in the germline V gene. This CDR3 region has 16 residues. The entry originates in a study of T cell clonality in common variable immunodeficiency. Study-level points and caveats: In common variable immunodeficiency, TCR beta chains reportedly carried fewer deletions and N-nucleotide insertions.

The source material was peripheral blood mononuclear cells. The gene calls are TRBV18 and TRBJ1-5; 8 bases are a match to TRBD1. This TCR was recovered from a human donor with common variable immunodeficiency. CDR3 DNA (partial): TGTGCCAGCTCATTCGGACAGGGTAGCAGCAATCAGCCC. Translating it yields CASSFGQGSSNQP. The whole CDR3 sequence reads CASSFGQGSSNQPQHF.